This record covers a single T cell receptor beta chain. Its specificity is unknown. Repertoires were generated with immunoSEQ multiplex PCR, while TCRdb's copy carries only in-frame clones and drops some. Of some 220,000 clones listed, approximately 90% are singletons. These data come from a study of cytomegalovirus exposure and HLA in healthy donors. Study summary: According to later analysis, the same platform produced the 120 validation and several hundred first-cohort repertoires.

General observations from the study: The study found most TCR sequences rare, yet found some public TCRs in many donors. The authors enumerated under 200 TCR beta chains as linked to cytomegalovirus.

The CDR3 loop spans 14 amino acids. Germline CDR1 SGHTS, CDR2 YDEGEE. V shed 6 bases and J 6 bases; nucleotides not matched to a gene: 10. This chain connects TRBV5-8 to TRBJ2-7, with TRBD2 identical over 9 bases. Sequencing was carried out using PBMCs. This receptor was identified in a woman aged 18-35 years in good health and CMV-seronegative. The CDR3 is CASISSGSSGEQYF. DNA of the CDR3: TGTGCCAGCATCAGTAGCGGGAGTTCTGGCGAGCAGTACTTC. The whole variable domain, remainder taken from reference TRBV5-8 and TRBJ2-7, is EAGVTQSPTHLIKTRGQQATLRCSPISGHTSVYWYQQALGLGLQFLLWYDEGEERNRGNFPPRFSGRQFPNYSSELNVNALELEDSALYLCASISSGSSGEQYFGPGTRLTVT.